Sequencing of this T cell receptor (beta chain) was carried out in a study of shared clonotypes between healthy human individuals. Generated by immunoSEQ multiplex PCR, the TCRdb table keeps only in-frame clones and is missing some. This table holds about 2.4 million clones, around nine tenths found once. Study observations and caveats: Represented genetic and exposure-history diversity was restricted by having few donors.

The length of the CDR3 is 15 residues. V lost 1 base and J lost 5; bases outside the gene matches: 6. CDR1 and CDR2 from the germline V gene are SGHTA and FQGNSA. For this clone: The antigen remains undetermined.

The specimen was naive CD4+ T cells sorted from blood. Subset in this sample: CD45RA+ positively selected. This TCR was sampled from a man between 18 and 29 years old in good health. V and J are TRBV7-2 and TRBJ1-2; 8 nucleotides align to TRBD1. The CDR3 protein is CASSLGQGSAYGYTF. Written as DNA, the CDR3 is TGTGCCAGCAGCTTAGGACAGGGGAGTGCGTATGGCTACACCTTC.